What follows is one T cell receptor (beta chain) and its context. Antigen: not known. Clones were sequenced by immunoSEQ multiplex PCR, and TCRdb holds only the in-frame ones, with some missing. The profile shows 30,000 to 40,000 clones, 90% of them singletons. This specimen comes from a study of PD-1 blockade in classical Hodgkin lymphoma. The germline V gene has CDR1 MNHNS and CDR2 SASEGT. This CDR3 has 13 amino acids. Trimming shortened V by 1 base and J by 4 bases, and 7 bases separated the two germline ends. No patient escaped relapse after autologous stem cell transplantation, and brentuximab vedotin exposure varied. From thawed PBMCs, CD4+ T cells were purified using magnetic negative selection. Study findings and constraints: Whereas CD4+ TCR diversity had risen significantly by C4D1, CD8+ TCR diversity had not. Lower baseline TCR diversity marked trial partial responders and progressors. It was reported that newly diagnosed patients had less baseline TCR diversity than healthy donors.

The V gene is TRBV6-1, the J gene TRBJ1-1, with no clear D. The clonotype was recovered from a human donor with classical Hodgkin lymphoma. Sequencing used CD4+ T cells from blood, obtained at baseline. CDR3: CASSEVAATEAFF. CDR3 nucleotides: TGTGCCAGCAGTGAAGTGGCAGCCACTGAAGCTTTCTTT.